This TCR beta chain comes out of a study of T cell changes during pregnancy in multiple sclerosis. Method: immunoSEQ multiplex PCR; TCRdb's copy keeps in-frame clones and lacks some. The sample holds approximately 40,000 clones, 88% seen once. This clone was detected once. This sample comprised CD4+ T cells from peripheral blood mononuclear cells, obtained in the second trimester of pregnancy. This clonotype was obtained from a female donor with multiple sclerosis, enrolled in a pregnancy study.

The CDR3 bases are TGTGCCAGTAGTAGACAGGTCAATCAGCCCCAGCATTTT. This encodes CASSRQVNQPQHF. The V gene is TRBV19, the J gene TRBJ1-5, with D perhaps TRBD1 (6 bases). The CDR3 covers 13 residues. Trimming removed 4 bases at V and 3 bases at J, with 7 bases between. Germline V CDR1 and CDR2: LNHDA, SQIVND (reference sequence).